A single sample is the source of the 23 T cell receptor beta chains below, sequenced in a study of T cell clones after liver transplantation. Clones were sequenced by immunoSEQ multiplex PCR, and TCRdb holds only the in-frame ones, with some missing. Of about 11,000 clones detected, around 70% appear once; the ten largest clones hold 24%. The specimen comprised CD4+ T cells from blood, sampled about 31 months after liver transplant. The source is a human patient who received a liver transplant. Some T cells may be transferred from the graft donor.

Written as DNA, the CDR3 is TGTGCCAGCAGATTGGGCGGGGAGAATTCACCCCTCCACTTT. Residues: CASRLGGENSPLHF. The J gene is TRBJ1-6, the V gene TRBV27; no firm D call. The CDR3 sequence is 14 residues long. Between the trimmed V and J ends, which lost 6 bases and 7 bases, there was a span of 13 bases. Germline CDR1 is MNHEY and CDR2 is SMNVEV (reference sequence).

This chain links TRBV11-2 with TRBJ1-1; no reliable D call. Germline CDR1 and CDR2: SGHAT and FQNNGV. CDR3 size: 14 residues. V lost 5 bases and J 6 bases, leaving 16 bases between the germline ends. DNA of the CDR3: TGTGCCAGCAGCCCCCCGGTTGGCGCACCTGAAGCTTTCTTT. Its translation is CASSPPVGAPEAFF.

This sequence joins TRBV9 and TRBJ2-7; either TRBD1 or TRBD2 may fit D (5 bases each). CDR3 length equals 15 residues. Trimming took 4 bases from V and 7 from J, leaving 21 bases between them. CDR1 SGDLS and CDR2 YYNGEE come from the germline V gene. CDR3 loop: CASSPEGIGGREQYV. CDR3 coding DNA: TGTGCCAGCAGCCCAGAGGGGATTGGGGGAAGGGAGCAGTACGTC.

This chain links TRBV2 with TRBJ1-2, with D possibly being TRBD1 (6 bases). CDR1 is SNHLY, CDR2 FYNNEI, per germline. V was clipped by 4 bases and J by 4 bases, with 19 bases between them. The CDR3 covers 16 residues. CDR3 in DNA: TGTGCCAGCAGTGGGGGGTCGGACAGTTGGATCTATGGCTACACCTTC. Its protein is CASSGGSDSWIYGYTF.

The chain recombines TRBV9 with TRBJ1-1; D call uncertain. Germline CDR1 SGDLS, CDR2 YYNGEE. This CDR3 spans 13 amino acids. The V end was cut by 3 bases, the J end by 1 base, with 7 bases between. The CDR3 DNA reads as TGTGCCAGCAGCGCCAACAGGAACACTGAAGCTTTCTTT. Translating gives CASSANRNTEAFF.

The chain recombines TRBV19 with TRBJ1-2; D is possibly TRBD1 (6 bases). Per the germline V gene, CDR1 is LNHDA and CDR2 is SQIVND (reference sequence). V was trimmed by 7 bases and J by 5 bases, leaving 14 bases between them. There are 13 residues in the CDR3. CDR3 protein: CASTFGQTYGYTF. The CDR3 DNA follows: TGTGCCAGTACCTTCGGACAGACTTATGGCTACACCTTC.

The chain employs TRBV15 and TRBJ2-7; TRBD1 matches at 7 bases. The J segment lost 3 bases and the V segment lost 3 bases, leaving 2 bases of the junction unmatched. Germline CDR1 and CDR2: LNHNV and YYDKDF (reference sequence). The CDR3 is made up of 13 amino acids. The CDR3 sequence is CATSSGQDYEQYF. CDR3 nucleotides: TGTGCCACCAGCAGTGGACAGGACTACGAGCAGTACTTC.

This chain links TRBV6-6 with TRBJ1-4; D unresolved. Germline V gene data show CDR1 as MNHNY and CDR2 as SVGAGI (reference sequence). The CDR3 spans 16 residues. Trimming removed 5 bases at V and 12 bases at J, with 25 bases between. For the CDR3, the DNA is TGTGCCAGCAGTAATGGCCTCAATACAAACATGGTGCAACTGTTTTTT. It codes for CASSNGLNTNMVQLFF.

This clone showed up just once. The V gene is TRBV27, the J gene TRBJ2-7; TRBD1 agrees at 9 bases. The CDR3 totals 14 residues. V lost 2 bases and J lost 6; bases outside the gene matches: 5. Germline lookup yields CDR1 MNHEY and CDR2 SMNVEV (reference sequence). CDR3 sequence reads: CASSLLGQGREQYF. CDR3 coding DNA: TGTGCCAGCAGTTTACTGGGACAGGGACGCGAGCAGTACTTC.

The chain joins TRBV7-9 to TRBJ2-6; TRBD2 might be the D (6 bases). Germline V gene sequence: CDR1 SEHNR, CDR2 FQNEAQ (reference sequence). V was cut by 4 bases and J by 0 bases, with 13 bases left in between. The CDR3 is 17 amino acids. Here the CDR3 DNA reads TGTGCCAGCAGCTCCCGATGGGGGGACTCTGGGGCCAACGTCCTGACTTTC. It translates to CASSSRWGDSGANVLTF.

The V gene is TRBV21-1, the J gene TRBJ1-6. TRBV21-1 corresponds to a pseudogene. This CDR3 is 17 amino acids long. Written as DNA, the CDR3 is TGTGCCAGCAGCCGAGTGGTCCGGGCCACCTATAATTCACCCCTCCACTTT. Its protein product is CASSRVVRATYNSPLHF.

The rearrangement joins TRBV6-6 to TRBJ2-1, with no clear D. Germline V gene sequence: CDR1 MNHNY, CDR2 SVGAGI (reference sequence). Trimming shortened V by 6 bases and J by 8 bases, and 5 bases separated the two germline ends. This CDR3 spans 10 amino acids. As DNA, the CDR3 is TGTGCCAGCAGCGCCCATGAGCAGTTCTTC. It is translated as CASSAHEQFF.

This clone was counted between two and nine times. The rearrangement uses TRBV6-5 and TRBJ2-2; 7 nucleotides agree with TRBD1. Trimming removed 2 bases from V and 5 bases from J; junction bases left unmatched: 8. This CDR3 contains 16 residues. Per germline, CDR1 MNHEY and CDR2 SVGAGI. The CDR3 bases are TGTGCCAGCAGTTACCTGACAGGGACCTGGACCGGGGAGCTGTTTTTT. Encoded protein: CASSYLTGTWTGELFF.

The V and J genes are TRBV30 and TRBJ1-4, with 9 bases matching TRBD1. Trimming took 4 bases from V and 10 from J; bases not matched to a gene: 7. This CDR3 has 13 amino acids. Germline V gene sequence: CDR1 GTSNPN, CDR2 SVGIG (reference sequence). CDR3 sequence (DNA): TGTGCCTGGAACGGGGACAGGGTACGAAAACTGTTTTTT. Its translation: CAWNGDRVRKLFF. Using reference TRBV30 and TRBJ1-4 for the parts outside the CDR3, the full variable domain is SQTIHQWPATLVQPVGSPLSLECTVEGTSNPNLYWYRQAAGRGLQLLFYSVGIGQISSEVPQNLSASRPQDRQFILSSKKLLLSDSGFYLCAWNGDRVRKLFFGSGTQLSVL.

V gene TRBV15 combines with J gene TRBJ1-1; D unclear. Deletions cut 1 base from V and 4 bases from J, with 10 bases between. The CDR3 is 14 amino acids. CDR1 LNHNV and CDR2 YYDKDF come from the germline V gene (reference sequence). Here the CDR3 reads CATSRVAVFTEAFF. CDR3 coding DNA: TGTGCCACCAGCAGAGTAGCGGTGTTCACTGAAGCTTTCTTT.

This rearrangement joins TRBV7-6 to TRBJ1-4; D remains unclear. The CDR3 sequence is 16 residues long. Per the germline V gene, CDR1 is SGHVS and CDR2 is FNYEAQ. With 5 bases removed from V and 4 bases from J, the gap between germline ends came to 17 bases. CDR3 amino acids: CASSLRSGGINEKLFF. As DNA, the CDR3 is TGTGCCAGCAGCCTACGATCGGGAGGGATTAATGAAAAACTGTTTTTT.

This chain joins TRBV4-1 and TRBJ2-2; TRBD1 aligns across 8 bases. CDR1 is MGHRA and CDR2 is YSYEKL in the germline V gene. V was clipped by 2 bases and J by 1 base; unmatched bases: 3. The CDR3 spans 16 residues. DNA for the CDR3: TGCGCCAGCAGCCAACCCGGGACAGGGAACACCGGGGAGCTGTTTTTT. Protein: CASSQPGTGNTGELFF.

This clone turned up a few times. V is TRBV5-4 and J is TRBJ2-1; 11 nucleotides match TRBD2. Trimming cost V 4 bases and J 7 bases; bases outside gene matches: 13. CDR3 length: 17 residues. From germline, CDR1 is SGHNT and CDR2 YYREEE (reference sequence). The CDR3 DNA is TGTGCCAGCAGCCCGCAGTCATCGGGACTAGCGGCTAATGAGCAGTTCTTC. Protein product: CASSPQSSGLAANEQFF. Combining the CDR3 with reference TRBV5-4 and TRBJ2-1 gives the whole variable domain ETGVTQSPTHLIKTRGQQVTLRCSSQSGHNTVSWYQQALGQGPQFIFQYYREEENGRGNFPPRFSGLQFPNYSSELNVNALELDDSALYLCASSPQSSGLAANEQFFGPGTRLTVL.

This rearrangement joins TRBV29-1 to TRBJ2-2, with 9 bases lining up with TRBD2. The CDR3 extends over 13 amino acids. After removal of 7 bases from V and 5 bases from J, the junction contained 5 bases not matched to a gene. Germline V gene lookup returns CDR1 SQVTM and CDR2 ANQGSEA. CDR3 DNA: TGCAGCGGGCTAGCGGGGAGAACCGGGGAGCTGTTTTTT. Translated: CSGLAGRTGELFF.

Note on this clone: Relative to the germline gene, one junction end is altered; a read error may explain this. The chain is built from TRBV15 and TRBJ1-5; 8 nucleotides match TRBD1. CDR1 LNHNV and CDR2 YYDKDF come from the germline V gene (reference sequence). The CDR3 runs 15 residues. CDR3 in amino acids: CATSGDRGGNQPQHF. DNA for the CDR3: TGTGCCACCAGCGGAGACAGGGGAGGGAATCAGCCCCAGCATTTT.

The chain employs TRBV6-5 and TRBJ2-7, with D perhaps assigned TRBD1 or TRBD2 (5 bases each). Trimming shortened V by 5 bases and J by 2 bases, and 16 bases separated the two germline ends. Germline V gives CDR1 MNHEY, CDR2 SVGAGI. There are 15 residues in the CDR3. The DNA of the CDR3 is TGTGCCAGCAGTCACCGGGACGGTGGTACCTACGAGCAGTACTTC. Residues: CASSHRDGGTYEQYF.

The V call is TRBV11-2, the J call TRBJ2-1; TRBD2 might be the D (5 bases). CDR3 length equals 12 residues. Trimming removed 1 base from V and 7 bases from J, with 5 bases in between. Germline loops: CDR1 SGHAT, CDR2 FQNNGV. This chain's CDR3 is CASSLAGNEQFF. CDR3 DNA sequence: TGTGCCAGCAGCTTAGCGGGAAATGAGCAGTTCTTC. Complete variable domain (other parts from reference TRBV11-2 and TRBJ2-1): EAGVAQSPRYKIIEKRQSVAFWCNPISGHATLYWYQQILGQGPKLLIQFQNNGVVDDSQLPKDRFSAERLKGVDSTLKIQPAKLEDSAVYLCASSLAGNEQFFGPGTRLTVL.

This chain connects TRBV6-6 to TRBJ2-3, with 14 positions matching TRBD2. The V gene end was trimmed by 8 bases and the J gene end by 5 bases; junction bases not matched to a gene: 9. Germline V gene data show CDR1 as MNHNY and CDR2 as SVGAGI (reference sequence). The CDR3 runs to 16 residues. DNA of the CDR3: TGTGCCAGCGAGAACGGACTAGCGGGAGGTTTAGATACGCAGTATTTT. Protein: CASENGLAGGLDTQYF.